This T cell receptor beta chain was retrieved from a study of blood T cell repertoires in COVID-19 (dated by TCRdb to the early 2020s). Regarding the study in general: Collaborator samples came from the United States, Italy and Spain and covered acute and convalescent phases of COVID-19. The repertoires were released in a freely available public database intended as a resource for research on the immune response to SARS-CoV-2. Where available, HLA class I and class II types were taken from metadata supplied by the sample provider and were not determined by assay-based typing. Subjects who had been exposed to COVID-19, were actively infected with it, or had recovered from it provided the deeply sampled blood TCRbeta repertoires that made up the dataset. Nearly every sample came with metadata listing a de-identified subject ID, COVID-19 status, age in years and sex. The samples were drawn from the first 160 participants of the ongoing ImmuneRACE study and from some 1,300 subjects provided by 6 global collaborators. The material from the prospective study consisted of cDNA or gDNA derived from T cells, B-cell-depleted T cells, or PBMCs.

TCRbeta CDR3 regions were amplified from genomic DNA by means of the immunoSEQ Assay, a bias-controlled multiplex PCR. In the original analysis: Nucleated cell counts per sample were estimated from amplification of reference gene primers within the assay. To quantify the absolute abundance of each unique TCRbeta CDR3 rearrangement, sequence reads were collapsed and filtered. For each sample, productive Simpson clonality was calculated by taking the square root of Simpson's diversity index across productive rearrangements. TCRdb took over this immuneACCESS table, retaining in-frame rearrangements with V and J assigned. Such tables are incomplete; in checked studies, under half of the missing clones stem from an unresolved V gene, and the remainder is unexplained. V and J calls and clone size follow that table, whereas D and trimming were derived from the DNA. This sample comprises tens of thousands of clones, about four fifths of them detected only once. Under 35% of the sample is taken by the ten largest.

Whole blood was collected in K2EDTA tubes by collaborating institutions according to the institutions' own protocols. Collaborator samples were shipped for TCRbeta analysis as frozen whole blood, isolated PBMCs, or DNA extracted from either sample type. Summary of the overall study and its limitations: How much clinical and demographic metadata was included differed by source and by participant, and the metadata was provided uncurated.

The germline V gene encodes CDR1 KGHSH and CDR2 LQKENI. The CDR3 contains 14 residues, cysteine and phenylalanine counted. Solely the CDR3 DNA is kept, with 42 bases framed from the first base. Deletion took 2 bases off V and 7 bases off J, with a span of 12 bases between the germline ends. Concerning this clone: Its antigen is not yet known. No much larger clonotype is one base removed from it; base qualities were not supplied.

The sequenced sample consisted of peripheral blood. The origin of this receptor is a human donor in a cohort sampled during active COVID-19. Here the chain combines TRBV18 and TRBJ1-5; no D segment can be confidently identified. The DNA sequence is as follows: TGTGCCAGCTCACCATCTGGGCAAAAGCAGCCCCAGCATTTT. Translated, it reads CASSPSGQKQPQHF.